These 21 T cell receptor beta chains were sequenced from one sample in a study of blood T cell repertoires in COVID-19 (dated by TCRdb to 2020 to 2022). The library was produced with the immunoSEQ multiplex PCR assay. In TCRdb, the immuneACCESS table is reduced to in-frame sequences with V and J assigned. These tables do not hold every clone; where another copy was compared, an unresolved V gene accounts for under half, and the others remain unexplained. The sample yields 190,000 or so clones; approximately 90% were counted once. The ten largest clones take up about 1% of the sample. Sequencing was carried out using peripheral blood. All receptors derive from a woman between 18 and 29 years old who had recovered from COVID-19.

CDR3 in DNA: TGTGCCATCAGTGAAAAGGACTACTACAATGAGCAGTTCTTC. This codes for CAISEKDYYNEQFF. This chain links TRBV10-3 with TRBJ2-1; maybe TRBD2 (6 bases). CDR1 ENHRY and CDR2 SYGVKD come from the germline V gene. V was cut by 3 bases and J by 3 bases, with 9 bases left in between. The CDR3 sequence is 14 residues long.

The chain combines TRBV27 with TRBJ1-2, with a tentative D call TRBD1 (6 bases). The CDR3 covers 15 residues. The V gene lost 5 bases and the J gene lost 4 bases, with 17 bases spanning the gap. Germline CDR1 MNHEY, CDR2 SMNVEV (reference sequence). The CDR3 reads CASSPSGQLFYGYTF. The CDR3 DNA reads as TGTGCCAGCAGTCCGAGCGGACAGCTATTCTATGGCTACACCTTC.

The J gene is TRBJ2-7, the V gene TRBV7-9, with D tentatively TRBD2 (5 bases). The CDR3 runs 13 residues. V shed 2 bases and J shed 3 bases, with 8 bases lying between them. Germline V gene lookup returns CDR1 SEHNR and CDR2 FQNEAQ (reference sequence). This chain's CDR3 is CASSLSGDYEQYV. The CDR3, as DNA: TGTGCCAGCAGCTTATCCGGGGACTACGAGCAGTACGTC.

The DNA for the CDR3 is TGTGCCACCAGTGATGTGGACAGGGGAAGAACTGAAGCTTTCTTT. Translated: CATSDVDRGRTEAFF. The chain joins TRBV24-1 to TRBJ1-1; 9 bases match TRBD1. Germline V lookup: CDR1 KGHDR, CDR2 SFDVKD. Trimming at V came to 3 bases and at J to 5 bases, leaving 6 bases not matched to a gene. The CDR3 covers 15 residues.

The chain uses TRBV7-8 and TRBJ2-7; 7 nucleotides align to TRBD1. The CDR3 extends over 14 amino acids. Germline assignment: CDR1 SGHVS and CDR2 FQNEAQ. V was clipped by 5 bases and J by 4 bases; unmatched bases: 8. The CDR3 coding sequence is TGTGCCAGCAGCGTGATGGGACAGTCTTACGAGCAGTACGTC. It translates to CASSVMGQSYEQYV.

The V gene is TRBV4-1, the J gene TRBJ2-7; D gene unclear. The CDR3 sequence is 16 residues long. The V end was cut by 1 base, the J end by 2 bases, with 15 bases between. Germline CDR1 MGHRA, CDR2 YSYEKL. CDR3 sequence reads: CASSQVRTPSTYEQYF. As DNA, the CDR3 is TGCGCCAGCAGCCAAGTAAGAACACCTTCCACCTACGAGCAGTACTTC.

The chain links TRBV4-3 to TRBJ2-1, with D possibly TRBD2 on 6 matching bases. The germline V gene has CDR1 LGHNA and CDR2 YSLEER. V lost 0 bases and J 6 bases, leaving 12 bases between the germline ends. The CDR3 runs to 15 residues. CDR3 coding DNA: TGCGCCAGCAGCCAAGATATCGCGGAGGGCAATGAGCAGTTCTTC. It is translated as CASSQDIAEGNEQFF.

The chain employs TRBV5-1 and TRBJ1-2; D remains unclear. The germline V gene has CDR1 SGHRS and CDR2 YFSETQ. V was trimmed by 0 bases and J by 5 bases, leaving 8 bases between them. The CDR3 covers 13 residues. The CDR3 loop reads CASSLDGNYGYTF. The CDR3 nucleotides read TGCGCCAGCAGCTTGGACGGTAATTATGGCTACACCTTC.

The J gene is TRBJ2-7, the V gene TRBV7-8; 8 nucleotides line up with TRBD2. V shed 5 bases and J 4 bases; nucleotides not matched to a gene: 7. The germline CDR1 and CDR2 sequences are SGHVS and FQNEAQ. This CDR3 has 14 residues. The CDR3 reads CASSTRGAEYEQYF. In DNA, the CDR3 is TGTGCCAGCAGCACGCGGGGGGCGGAATACGAGCAGTACTTC.

The chain has TRBV7-9 and TRBJ2-3; D unresolved. The CDR3 consists of 13 residues. CDR1 and CDR2 from the germline V gene are SEHNR and FQNEAQ (reference sequence). V was cut by 1 base and J by 4 bases, with 6 bases left in between. The CDR3 loop reads CASSLDISDTQYF. The CDR3 nucleotides read TGTGCCAGCAGCTTAGATATATCAGATACGCAGTATTTT.

The genes are TRBV7-3 and TRBJ2-1, with no clear D. V lost 0 bases to trimming and J lost 1 base, with 7 bases between them. Germline-derived CDR1 and CDR2 are SGHTA and FQGTGA. This CDR3 comprises 15 residues. CDR3 loop: CASSLTAVSYNEQFF. CDR3 DNA sequence: TGTGCCAGCAGCTTAACGGCGGTATCCTACAATGAGCAGTTCTTC.

The gene calls are TRBV5-1 and TRBJ1-2; D possibly corresponds to TRBD1 (5 bases). The CDR3 is 16 residues long. V was cut by 4 bases and J by 2 bases, with 18 bases left in between. Germline V gene data show CDR1 as SGHRS and CDR2 as YFSETQ. CDR3 sequence reads: CASSRSWGVSNYGYTF. CDR3 sequence (DNA): TGCGCCAGCAGCCGATCGTGGGGGGTGAGCAACTATGGCTACACCTTC.

This chain links TRBV12-5 with TRBJ1-5, with D unresolved. CDR1 is LGHNT and CDR2 is FRNRAP in the germline V gene. The CDR3 is made up of 10 amino acids. V lost 9 bases and J 6 bases, leaving 6 bases between the germline ends. CDR3 DNA: TGTGCTAGAGCAGGTCAGCCCCAGCATTTT. Translation gives CARAGQPQHF. The full variable domain, rest sourced from reference TRBV12-5 and TRBJ1-5, is DARVTQTPRHKVTEMGQEVTMRCQPILGHNTVFWYRQTMMQGLELLAYFRNRAPLDDSGMPKDRFSAEMPDATLATLKIQPSEPRDSAVYFCARAGQPQHFGDGTRLSIL.

The chain uses TRBV6-5 and TRBJ2-7; D is possibly TRBD1 (7 bases). Germline CDR1 MNHEY, CDR2 SVGAGI. This CDR3 has 14 amino acids. The V gene lost 0 bases and the J gene lost 5 bases, with 11 bases spanning the gap. CDR3 nucleotides: TGTGCCAGCAGTTACTCGCAGGGGGGAGACGAGCAGTACGTC. Translating gives CASSYSQGGDEQYV.

V and J are TRBV3-1 (or the pseudogene TRBV3-2) and TRBJ2-7; 10 nucleotides agree with TRBD2. The germline V gene encodes CDR1 LGHDT and CDR2 YNNKEL (reference sequence). The V gene end was trimmed by 4 bases and the J gene end by 3 bases; junction bases not matched to a gene: 3. The CDR3 consists of 14 residues. The CDR3 DNA sequence: TGTGCCAGCAGCCGGACTAGCGGAGACTACGAGCAGTACGTC. Protein: CASSRTSGDYEQYV.

This rearrangement joins TRBV6-5 to TRBJ2-7; TRBD1 agrees at 7 bases. In germline, CDR1 is MNHEY, CDR2 SVGAGI. CDR3 length: 14 amino acids. After removal of 5 bases from V and 2 bases from J, the junction contained 6 bases not matched to a gene. The CDR3 DNA reads TGTGCCAGCAGTCTCGACAGGGCAACCTACGAGCAGTACTTC. Translation gives CASSLDRATYEQYF.

This clone turned up a few times. This chain links TRBV6-4 with TRBJ2-6; D is uncertain. The CDR3 is 14 residues long. V lost 5 bases and J lost 0, with 5 bases in between. Germline lookup yields CDR1 MRHNA and CDR2 SNTAGT. This CDR3 is CASSRVSGANVLTF. The DNA for the CDR3 is TGTGCCAGCAGTCGGGTCTCTGGGGCCAACGTCCTGACTTTC.

This clone was detected a few times. The V call is TRBV20-1, the J call TRBJ1-1, with 7 bases lining up with TRBD1. Trimming took 5 bases from V and 13 from J; bases not matched to a gene: 7. CDR1 DFQATT and CDR2 SNEGSKA come from the germline V gene (reference sequence). The CDR3 is 10 residues long. CDR3 coding DNA: TGCAGTGCTCGTAATACAGGGGATTTCTTT. It codes for CSARNTGDFF.

Only a few counts were recorded for this clone. The chain joins TRBV7-9 to TRBJ1-1; 8 bases line up with TRBD1. Looked up from germline, CDR1 is SEHNR and CDR2 is FQNEAQ (reference sequence). V shed 1 base and J 8 bases; nucleotides not matched to a gene: 3. CDR3 length: 13 amino acids. The CDR3 loop is CASSLVGTGEAFF. DNA of the CDR3: TGTGCCAGCAGCTTAGTGGGGACAGGCGAAGCTTTCTTT.

The chain carries TRBV4-3 and TRBJ1-6; D is possibly TRBD1 (6 bases). Trimming removed 1 base at V and 6 bases at J, with 22 bases between. The CDR3 has 19 amino acids. CDR1 is LGHNA, CDR2 YSLEER, per germline. The CDR3 spells CASSQVYSGQILSNSPLHF. CDR3 sequence (DNA): TGCGCCAGCAGCCAAGTTTACTCCGGACAGATCCTTTCTAATTCACCCCTCCACTTT.

The chain joins TRBV5-5 to TRBJ1-5; TRBD1 agrees at 9 bases. The CDR3 runs to 16 residues. Trimming removed 4 bases from V and 3 bases from J; junction bases left unmatched: 8. Germline loops: CDR1 SGHKS, CDR2 YYEKEE (reference sequence). The CDR3 DNA follows: TGTGCCAGCAGCCCTGGGGGACAGGGATACAATCAGCCCCAGCATTTT. This gives the protein CASSPGGQGYNQPQHF.